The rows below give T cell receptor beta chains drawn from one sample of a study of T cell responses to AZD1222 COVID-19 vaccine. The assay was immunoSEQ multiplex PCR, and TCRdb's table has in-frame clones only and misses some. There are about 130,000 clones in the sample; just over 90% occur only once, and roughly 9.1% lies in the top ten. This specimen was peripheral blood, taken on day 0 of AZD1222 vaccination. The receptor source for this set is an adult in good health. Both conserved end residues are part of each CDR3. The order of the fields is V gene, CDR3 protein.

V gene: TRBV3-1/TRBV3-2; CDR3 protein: CASRRQTGFCNQPQHF
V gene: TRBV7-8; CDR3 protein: CASSGGTGFPSNEQFF
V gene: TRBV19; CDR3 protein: CASSIQGADTQYF
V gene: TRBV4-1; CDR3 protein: CASSQDGWPGGEKLFF
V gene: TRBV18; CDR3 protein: CASSPGQGREQYF
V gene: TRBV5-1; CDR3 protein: CASRQGLNTEAFF
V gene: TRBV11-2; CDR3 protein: CASSLRAQAFF
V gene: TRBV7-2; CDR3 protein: CANTRAPGTNTGELFF
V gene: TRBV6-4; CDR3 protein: CASDLRIRDRVFGANVLTF
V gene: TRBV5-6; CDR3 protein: CASSPTGTQYF
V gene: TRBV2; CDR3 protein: CASNAGFTEAFF
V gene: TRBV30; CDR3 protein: CAWSVQGVGQPQHF
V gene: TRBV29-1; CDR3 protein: CSVVHINFGGAGQEQFF
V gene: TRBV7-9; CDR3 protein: CASQGNSNQPQHF
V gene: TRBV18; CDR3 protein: CASSPGSSYEQYF
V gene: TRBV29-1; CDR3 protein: CSVHEVRVGTEAFF
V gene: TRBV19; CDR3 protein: CASGRDNSFTEAFF
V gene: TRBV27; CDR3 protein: CASSSSGKFTDTQYF
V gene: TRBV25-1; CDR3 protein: CASSEYGAGATGELFF
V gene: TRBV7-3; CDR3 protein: CASSFDSSYEQYF
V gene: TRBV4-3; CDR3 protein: CASSQSSGTGGNEQFF
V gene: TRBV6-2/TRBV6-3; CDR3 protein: CASSSNFPGGETQYF
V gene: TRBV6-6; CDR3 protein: CASSYRVNINEKLFF
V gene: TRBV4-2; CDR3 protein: CASSQGRIAGDADTQYF
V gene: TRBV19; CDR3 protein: CASRTSGPSTDTQYF
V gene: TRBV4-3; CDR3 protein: CASSQGETTNYGYTF
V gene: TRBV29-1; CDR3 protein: CSVERTGLNTEAFF
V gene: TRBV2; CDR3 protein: CANVDRVGSPLHF
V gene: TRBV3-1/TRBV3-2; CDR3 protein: CASSGSNSQSKQFF
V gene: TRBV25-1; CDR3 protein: CASSSRVETTEAFF
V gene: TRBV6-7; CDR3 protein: CASSYSKGPETQYF
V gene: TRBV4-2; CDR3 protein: CASSQGGLLARETQYF
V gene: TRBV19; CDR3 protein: CASSSGTSHTEAFF
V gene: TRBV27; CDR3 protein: CASSFNYGNGYTF
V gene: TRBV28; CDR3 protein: CASSPKRRSGGTNEKLFF
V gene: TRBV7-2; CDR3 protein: CASSGVLTTGELFF
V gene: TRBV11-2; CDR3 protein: CASSPDGNQPQHF
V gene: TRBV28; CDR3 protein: CASSLGGQSRWFF
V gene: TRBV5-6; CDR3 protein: CASSLWGGSSYNSPLHF